The 22 T cell receptor beta chains below were found in one sample sequenced in a study of T cells after yellow fever vaccination. TCRdb redid the calling of the 5' RACE reads with MiXCR, one entry per CDR3 protein. The sample contains around 610,000 distinct CDR3 sequences, approximately 13% of which appear only once. The material sequenced was PBMCs, taken on the day of the yellow fever booster vaccination. Receptors were obtained from a man between 25 and 39 years old who received the YFV17D yellow fever vaccine.

This clonotype was detected ten times or more. This rearrangement joins TRBV23-1 to TRBJ2-5, with 8 bases aligning to TRBD2. TRBV23-1 is classed as an ORF, of uncertain function. With V trimmed by 4 bases and J by 4 bases, 5 bases remained unmatched. The CDR3 has 14 amino acids. The CDR3 protein is CASSLPGGVETQYF. The CDR3 DNA is TGCGCCAGCAGTCTTCCGGGAGGGGTAGAGACCCAGTACTTC.

This sequence joins TRBV18 and TRBJ2-7, with 12 bases matching TRBD2. This CDR3 spans 16 amino acids. J lost 7 bases, V lost 0 bases, and 7 bases had no gene match. CDR1 and CDR2 (germline): KGHSH, LQKENI. CDR3: CASSPPLGLAGTEQYF. The CDR3 DNA sequence: TGTGCCAGCTCACCACCTCTGGGACTAGCGGGTACGGAGCAGTACTTC.

This chain joins TRBV19 and TRBJ2-7; D call uncertain. The V end lost 5 bases, the J end lost 6 bases, and 17 bases lay between the germline ends. The CDR3 consists of 14 residues. Germline CDR1 reads LNHDA; CDR2 reads SQIVND (reference sequence). This CDR3 is CASSLSDPDGEQYF. DNA for the CDR3: TGTGCCAGTAGTCTATCGGACCCTGACGGCGAGCAGTACTTC. Together with reference TRBV19 and TRBJ2-7, the CDR3 gives the full variable domain: DGGITQSPKYLFRKEGQNVTLSCEQNLNHDAMYWYRQDPGQGLRLIYYSQIVNDFQKGDIAEGYSVSREKKESFPLTVTSAQKNPTAFYLCASSLSDPDGEQYFGPGTRLTVT.

This clonotype was counted only a few times. The chain employs TRBV20-1 and TRBJ2-1, with D unresolved. Trimming removed 4 bases from V and 0 bases from J, with 10 bases in between. Per germline, CDR1 DFQATT and CDR2 SNEGSKA (reference sequence). The CDR3 sequence is 14 residues long. The CDR3 bases are TGCAGTGCTACCACTCGGAGCTCCTACAATGAGCAGTTCTTC. As protein: CSATTRSSYNEQFF.

The J gene is TRBJ2-5, the V gene TRBV6-1, with D tentatively TRBD2 (5 bases). Germline loops: CDR1 MNHNS, CDR2 SASEGT. The CDR3 totals 13 residues. The V end lost 6 bases, the J end lost 7 bases, and 15 bases lay between the germline ends. CDR3 region: CASSPLGDATQYF. The DNA for the CDR3 is TGTGCCAGCAGCCCCCTGGGAGATGCGACCCAGTACTTC.

This clonotype appeared a few times. The rearrangement links TRBV6-1 to TRBJ2-1, with D perhaps matching TRBD2 (5 bases). The CDR3 runs to 14 residues. Germline V lookup: CDR1 MNHNS, CDR2 SASEGT. Deletions cut 7 bases from V and 6 bases from J, with 16 bases between. The DNA of the CDR3 is TGTGCCAGCAAAAGAGCGGCCAATATCAATGAGCAGTTCTTC. Residues: CASKRAANINEQFF.

This rearrangement joins TRBV9 to TRBJ2-7; 9 bases fit TRBD2. CDR1 SGDLS and CDR2 YYNGEE come from the germline V gene. V trimming: 2 bases; J trimming: 3 bases; junction bases outside the gene matches: 6. CDR3 length: 15 residues. CDR3 in amino acids: CASSVTGTSSYEQYF. The CDR3 region has the DNA TGTGCCAGCAGCGTGACCGGGACTAGCAGCTACGAGCAGTACTTC. The whole variable domain, filled in from reference TRBV9 and TRBJ2-7, reads DSGVTQTPKHLITATGQRVTLRCSPRSGDLSVYWYQQSLDQGLQFLIQYYNGEERAKGNILERFSAQQFPDLHSELNLSSLELGDSALYFCASSVTGTSSYEQYFGPGTRLTVT.

The chain is built from TRBV5-1 and TRBJ2-5; 9 bases fit TRBD2. CDR1 SGHRS and CDR2 YFSETQ come from the germline V gene. J was trimmed by 5 bases and V by 0 bases; bases with no gene match: 2. The CDR3 length is 14 residues. The chain's CDR3 is CASSLDSGGETQYF. The CDR3 region has the DNA TGCGCCAGCAGCTTGGATAGCGGGGGCGAGACCCAGTACTTC.

This clonotype has more than one count but fewer than ten. The V and J genes are TRBV11-2 and TRBJ2-7; 12 bases line up with TRBD2. V gave up 0 bases and J gave up 3 bases; unmatched junction bases: 9. The CDR3 length is 18 residues. Germline V gene data show CDR1 as SGHAT and CDR2 as FQNNGV. Here the CDR3 reads CASSLEPSGRGRHYEQYF. CDR3 nucleotide sequence: TGTGCCAGCAGCTTAGAACCTAGCGGGAGGGGTAGACACTACGAGCAGTACTTC.

This chain connects TRBV29-1 to TRBJ2-7; 12 nucleotides agree with TRBD2. Germline values: CDR1 SQVTM, CDR2 ANQGSEA. The CDR3 loop spans 14 amino acids. V dropped 5 bases and J dropped 0; count of bases not matched to a gene: 2. This chain's CDR3 is CSVPTSGSSYEQYF. The CDR3 region has the DNA TGCAGCGTTCCGACTAGCGGGAGCTCCTACGAGCAGTACTTC.

Written as DNA, the CDR3 is TGTGCCAGCAGCTTTAAGGACAGGGGGCGAGATCAGCCCCAGCATTTT. Translation: CASSFKDRGRDQPQHF. The chain couples TRBV7-9 to TRBJ1-5; 11 bases agree with TRBD1. With V trimmed by 3 bases and J by 5 bases, 6 bases remained unmatched. The CDR3 consists of 16 residues. CDR1 SEHNR and CDR2 FQNEAQ come from the germline V gene (reference sequence).

This sequence joins TRBV29-1 and TRBJ2-7, with 10 bases aligning to TRBD2. Germline CDR1 and CDR2: SQVTM and ANQGSEA. The CDR3 is 15 residues long. Unmatched junction bases numbered 13, after V lost 6 bases and J lost 5 bases. The CDR3 protein is CSVAQNSGRFDEQYF. Here the CDR3 DNA reads TGCAGCGTGGCCCAAAATAGCGGGAGGTTCGACGAGCAGTACTTC.

This clonotype was counted ten times or more. The chain joins TRBV4-2 to TRBJ2-5; D may be TRBD2 (7 bases). The germline V gene has CDR1 LGHNA and CDR2 YNFKEQ. The CDR3 is 16 residues long. V dropped 0 bases and J dropped 1 base, with 12 bases sitting between them. The CDR3 DNA is TGTGCCAGCAGCCAAGATCCGGCGGGGGCCCAAGAGACCCAGTACTTC. This translates into CASSQDPAGAQETQYF.

The table lists this clonotype with a few counts. This chain connects TRBV14 to TRBJ2-1, with 7 bases aligning to TRBD2. This CDR3 contains 14 residues. Looked up from germline, CDR1 is SGHDN and CDR2 is FVKESK. Trimming took 1 base from V and 7 from J; bases not matched to a gene: 4. For the CDR3, the DNA is TGTGCCAGCAGCCAAGTTGGGGGGGGGAATGAGCAGTTCTTC. It is translated as CASSQVGGGNEQFF.

J is TRBJ2-7 and V is TRBV20-1; tentative D call: TRBD1 (5 bases). V was cut by 6 bases and J by 6 bases, with 18 bases left in between. This CDR3 region has 13 residues. Germline CDR1 is DFQATT and CDR2 is SNEGSKA (reference sequence). The CDR3 region has the DNA TGCAGTGCGCGACGACAGCCTCTTGGCGAGCAGTACTTC. Its protein product is CSARRQPLGEQYF.

This clonotype was counted between two and nine times. The chain links TRBV9 to TRBJ2-5; tentatively, D is TRBD1 (6 bases). The V gene's germline CDR1 is SGDLS and CDR2 YYNGEE. V lost 4 bases, J lost 5 bases, and 15 bases lay in between. This CDR3 is 14 amino acids long. CDR3 bases: TGTGCCAGCAGCCCAGGACAGCGCTATGAGACCCAGTACTTC. Residues: CASSPGQRYETQYF.

There are a few counts of this clonotype. The rearrangement joins TRBV29-1 to TRBJ2-7; the D gene is possibly TRBD2 (6 bases). Germline V CDR1 and CDR2: SQVTM, ANQGSEA. The CDR3 totals 17 residues. The V end was cut by 4 bases, the J end by 3 bases, with 25 bases between. The CDR3 region is CSVAGGGTKANLYEQYF. Here the CDR3 DNA reads TGCAGCGTTGCCGGGGGTGGTACAAAAGCTAACCTCTACGAGCAGTACTTC.

The chain is built from TRBV18 and TRBJ1-4; D unclear. V lost 3 bases and J lost 1, with 6 bases in between. The CDR3 is 14 residues long. Germline V gene lookup returns CDR1 KGHSH and CDR2 LQKENI. The chain's CDR3 is CASSPRGTNEKLFF. CDR3 DNA: TGTGCCAGCTCACCCCGAGGAACTAATGAAAAACTGTTTTTT.

A note on this clonotype: The junction differs from germline at one of its ends, possibly a read error. V gene TRBV18 combines with J gene TRBJ2-7, with 7 bases aligning to TRBD1. CDR1 and CDR2 (germline): KGHSH, LQKENI. The CDR3 has 14 amino acids. The CDR3 protein is CASSPPTGINEQYF. The CDR3 DNA sequence: TGTGCCAGCTCCCCACCGACAGGGATCAACGAGCAGTACTTC.

This clonotype has more than one count but fewer than ten. CDR3 sequence (DNA): TGTGCCAGCAGGAAAAGACTAGCGGAGACTAGCACAGATACGCAGTATTTT. This codes for CASRKRLAETSTDTQYF. The J gene is TRBJ2-3, the V gene TRBV7-8; 9 nucleotides line up with TRBD2. Per the germline V gene, CDR1 is SGHVS and CDR2 is FQNEAQ. There are 17 residues in the CDR3. The J segment lost 0 bases and the V segment lost 6 bases, leaving 10 bases of the junction unmatched.

The CDR3 sequence is CASSPGTSSRETQYF. CDR3 coding DNA: TGTGCCAGCAGCCCGGGGACTAGCTCCCGAGAGACCCAGTACTTC. This rearrangement joins TRBV7-3 to TRBJ2-5; 9 nucleotides line up with TRBD2. V was clipped by 5 bases and J by 4 bases; unmatched bases: 8. The V gene's germline CDR1 is SGHTA and CDR2 FQGTGA. This CDR3 spans 15 amino acids. Drawing the rest from reference TRBV7-3 and TRBJ2-5, the complete variable domain is GAGVSQTPSNKVTEKGKYVELRCDPISGHTALYWYRQSLGQGPEFLIYFQGTGAADDSGLPNDRFFAVRPEGSVSTLKIQRTERGDSAVYLCASSPGTSSRETQYFGPGTRLLVL.

In this sample, this clonotype turned up a few times. The rearrangement links TRBV1 to TRBJ2-3; the DNA was not compared with TRBD2, the D call given in the table. TRBV1 is designated a pseudogene. CDR3 size: 19 residues. CDR3 sequence reads: CTSSQEELRASGRRDTQYF. CDR3 DNA: TGCACCAGCAGCCAAGAGGAATTGCGGGCTAGCGGGAGAAGGGATACGCAGTATTTT.